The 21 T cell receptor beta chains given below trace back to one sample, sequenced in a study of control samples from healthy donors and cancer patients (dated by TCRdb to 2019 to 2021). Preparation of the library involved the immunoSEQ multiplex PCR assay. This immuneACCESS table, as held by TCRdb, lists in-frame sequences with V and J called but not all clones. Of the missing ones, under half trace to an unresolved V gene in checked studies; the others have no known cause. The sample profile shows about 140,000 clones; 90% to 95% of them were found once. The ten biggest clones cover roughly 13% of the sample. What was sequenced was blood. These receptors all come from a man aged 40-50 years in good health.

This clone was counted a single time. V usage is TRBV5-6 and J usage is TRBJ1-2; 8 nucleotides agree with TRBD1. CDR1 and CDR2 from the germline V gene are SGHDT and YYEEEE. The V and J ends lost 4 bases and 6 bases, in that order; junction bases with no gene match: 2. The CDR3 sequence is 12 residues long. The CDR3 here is CASSPGQDGYTF. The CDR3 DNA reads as TGTGCCAGCAGCCCGGGACAGGATGGCTACACCTTC.

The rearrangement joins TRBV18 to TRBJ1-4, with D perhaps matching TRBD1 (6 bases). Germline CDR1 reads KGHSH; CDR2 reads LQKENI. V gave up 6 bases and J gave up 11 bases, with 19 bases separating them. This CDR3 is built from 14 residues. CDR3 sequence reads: CASSSSGVFKKLFF. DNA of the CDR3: TGTGCCAGCTCGTCATCAGGGGTCTTTAAGAAACTGTTTTTT.

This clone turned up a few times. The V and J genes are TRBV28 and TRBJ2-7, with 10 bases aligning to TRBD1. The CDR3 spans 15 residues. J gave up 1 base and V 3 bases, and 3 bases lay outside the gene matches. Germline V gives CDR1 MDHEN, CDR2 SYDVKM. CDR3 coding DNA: TGTGCCAGCAGTTTGGGACAGGGGTTTTCCTACGAGCAGTACTTC. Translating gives CASSLGQGFSYEQYF.

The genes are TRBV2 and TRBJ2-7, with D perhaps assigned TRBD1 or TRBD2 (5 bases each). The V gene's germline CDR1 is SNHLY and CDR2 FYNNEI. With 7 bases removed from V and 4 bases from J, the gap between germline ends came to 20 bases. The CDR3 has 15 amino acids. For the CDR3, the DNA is TGTGCCAGCAACACTGGGGACGGCAACTCATACGAGCAGTACTTC. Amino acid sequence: CASNTGDGNSYEQYF.

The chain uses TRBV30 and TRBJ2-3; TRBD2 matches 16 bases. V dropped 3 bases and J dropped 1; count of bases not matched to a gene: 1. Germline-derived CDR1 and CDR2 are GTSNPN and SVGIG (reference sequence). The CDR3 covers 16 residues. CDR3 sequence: CAWRGLAGGGTDTQYF. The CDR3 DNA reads TGTGCCTGGAGGGGACTAGCGGGAGGGGGCACAGATACGCAGTATTTT.

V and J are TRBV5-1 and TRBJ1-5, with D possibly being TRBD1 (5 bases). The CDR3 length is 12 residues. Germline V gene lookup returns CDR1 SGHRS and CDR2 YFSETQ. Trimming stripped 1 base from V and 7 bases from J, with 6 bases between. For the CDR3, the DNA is TGCGCCAGCAGCTTGCCAGGGCAGCCCCAGCATTTT. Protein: CASSLPGQPQHF.

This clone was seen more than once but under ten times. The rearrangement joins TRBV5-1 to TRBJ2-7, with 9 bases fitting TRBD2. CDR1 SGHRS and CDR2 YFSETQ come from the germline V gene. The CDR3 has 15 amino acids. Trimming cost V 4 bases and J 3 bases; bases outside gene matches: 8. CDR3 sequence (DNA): TGCGCCAGCAGCCAGGGGCCTAGCGGGATCTACGAGCAGTACTTC. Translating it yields CASSQGPSGIYEQYF.

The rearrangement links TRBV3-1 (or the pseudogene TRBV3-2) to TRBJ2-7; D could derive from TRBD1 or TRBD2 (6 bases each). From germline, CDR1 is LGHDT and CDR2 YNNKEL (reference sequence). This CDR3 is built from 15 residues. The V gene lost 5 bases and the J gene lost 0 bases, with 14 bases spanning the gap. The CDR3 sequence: CASSDTGTGSYEQYF. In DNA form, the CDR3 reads TGTGCCAGCAGCGACACAGGGACTGGCTCCTACGAGCAGTACTTC.

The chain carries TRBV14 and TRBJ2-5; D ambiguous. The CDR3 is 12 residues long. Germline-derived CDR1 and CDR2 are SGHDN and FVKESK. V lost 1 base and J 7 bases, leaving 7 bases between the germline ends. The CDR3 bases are TGTGCCAGCAGCCAAGGCCCTAGGACCCAGTACTTC. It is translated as CASSQGPRTQYF.

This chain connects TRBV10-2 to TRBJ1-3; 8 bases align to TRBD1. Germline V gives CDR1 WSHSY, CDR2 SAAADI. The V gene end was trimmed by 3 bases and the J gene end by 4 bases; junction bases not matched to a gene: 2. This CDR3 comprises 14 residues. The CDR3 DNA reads TGCGCCAGCAGTGAATCAGGGGGCGGAAACACCATATATTTT. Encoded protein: CASSESGGGNTIYF.

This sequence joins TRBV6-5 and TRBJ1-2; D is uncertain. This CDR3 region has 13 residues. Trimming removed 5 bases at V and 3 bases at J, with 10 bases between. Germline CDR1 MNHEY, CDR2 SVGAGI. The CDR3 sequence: CASSPQRHYGYTF. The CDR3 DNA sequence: TGTGCCAGCAGTCCACAGAGACACTATGGCTACACCTTC.

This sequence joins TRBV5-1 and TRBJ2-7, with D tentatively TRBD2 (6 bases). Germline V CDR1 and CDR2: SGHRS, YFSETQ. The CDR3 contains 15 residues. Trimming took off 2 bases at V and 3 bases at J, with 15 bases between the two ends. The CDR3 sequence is CASSFEPGLNYEQYF. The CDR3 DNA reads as TGCGCCAGCAGCTTTGAACCGGGACTCAACTACGAGCAGTACTTC.

The CDR3 bases are TGTGCTAGTGGTTTGGTTCTGGGGACATCTGGAAACACCATATATTTT. This gives the protein CASGLVLGTSGNTIYF. The chain combines TRBV12-5 with TRBJ1-3, with D possibly TRBD1 on 6 matching bases. CDR3 length: 16 amino acids. Trimming took 0 bases from V and 1 from J, leaving 10 bases between them. CDR1 is LGHNT, CDR2 FRNRAP, per germline.

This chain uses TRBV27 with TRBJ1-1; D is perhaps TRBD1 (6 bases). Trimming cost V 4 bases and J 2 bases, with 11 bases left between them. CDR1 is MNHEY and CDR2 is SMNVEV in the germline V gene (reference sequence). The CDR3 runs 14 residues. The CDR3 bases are TGTGCCAGCAGTTACGGACAGTTCAACACTGAAGCTTTCTTT. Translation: CASSYGQFNTEAFF.

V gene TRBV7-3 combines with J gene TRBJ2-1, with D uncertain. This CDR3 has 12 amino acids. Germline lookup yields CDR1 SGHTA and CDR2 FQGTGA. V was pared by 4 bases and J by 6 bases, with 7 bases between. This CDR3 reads CASSSNSNEQFF. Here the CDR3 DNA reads TGTGCCAGCAGCTCCAACAGCAATGAGCAGTTCTTC.

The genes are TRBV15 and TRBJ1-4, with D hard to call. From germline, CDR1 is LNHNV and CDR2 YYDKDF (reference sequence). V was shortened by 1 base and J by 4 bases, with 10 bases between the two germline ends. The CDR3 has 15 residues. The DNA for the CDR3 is TGTGCCACCAGCAGAGGAGCAGCCTTTAATGAAAAACTGTTTTTT. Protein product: CATSRGAAFNEKLFF.

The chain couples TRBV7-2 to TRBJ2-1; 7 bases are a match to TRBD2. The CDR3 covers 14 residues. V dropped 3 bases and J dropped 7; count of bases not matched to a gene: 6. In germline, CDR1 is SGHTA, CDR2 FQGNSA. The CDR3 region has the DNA TGTGCCAGCAGCTTTACTGGTAGCGGGAATGAGCAGTTCTTC. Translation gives CASSFTGSGNEQFF.

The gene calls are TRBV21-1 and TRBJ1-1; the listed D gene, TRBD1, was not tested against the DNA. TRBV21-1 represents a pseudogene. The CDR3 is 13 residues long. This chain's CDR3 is CASSSPQYTEAFF. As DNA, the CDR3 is TGTGCCAGCAGCTCCCCCCAGTACACTGAAGCTTTCTTT.

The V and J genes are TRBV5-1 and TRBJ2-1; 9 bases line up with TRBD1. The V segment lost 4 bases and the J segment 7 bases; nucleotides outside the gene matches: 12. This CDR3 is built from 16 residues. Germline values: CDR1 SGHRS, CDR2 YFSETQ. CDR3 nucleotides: TGCGCCAGCAGCCCCTTCCGGGACAGGGCGTCGAATGAGCAGTTCTTC. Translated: CASSPFRDRASNEQFF.

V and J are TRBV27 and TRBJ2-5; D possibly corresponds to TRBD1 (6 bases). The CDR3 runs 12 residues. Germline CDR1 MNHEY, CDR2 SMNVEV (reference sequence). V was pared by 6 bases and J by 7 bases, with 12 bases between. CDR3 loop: CASSSTRGTQYF. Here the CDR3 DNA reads TGTGCCAGCAGCTCCACCAGGGGGACCCAGTACTTC.

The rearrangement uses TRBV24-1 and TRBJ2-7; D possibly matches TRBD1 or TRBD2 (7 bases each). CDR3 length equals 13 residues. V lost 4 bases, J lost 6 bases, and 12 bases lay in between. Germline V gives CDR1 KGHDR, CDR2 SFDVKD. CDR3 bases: TGTGCCACCAGTGACCCAGGGGGGGGCGAGCAGTACTTC. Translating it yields CATSDPGGGEQYF.